A selection of T cell receptor beta chains follows, all from one sample in a study of blood T cell repertoires in COVID-19. Data came from immunoSEQ multiplex PCR; TCRdb stores just in-frame clones and leaves some out. This repertoire shows under 500,000 clones, roughly 89% found once; its top ten account for approximately 4.3%. Specimen: peripheral blood. All receptors derive from a woman aged 25 to 39 with acute or convalescent COVID-19. Each CDR3 is given with its conserved first and last residue. The D gene is left open where the match is weak.

D gene	V gene	J gene	CDR3 DNA	CDR3 protein
NA	TRBV28	TRBJ1-5	TGTGCCAGCAGTTTCCCTTTTAGCGCCGGGCCCCAGCATTTT	CASSFPFSAGPQHF
TRBD1	TRBV27	TRBJ2-2	TGTGCCAGCAGTCAGGGGGCGACCACCGGGGAGCTGTTTTTT	CASSQGATTGELFF
NA	TRBV3-1/TRBV3-2	TRBJ1-1	TGTGCCAGCAGCCAAGATTCAGACACTGAAGCTTTCTTT	CASSQDSDTEAFF
NA	TRBV19	TRBJ1-2	TGTGCCAGTAGTATTAAGGGGCCCTATTGGAACTATGGCTACACCTTC	CASSIKGPYWNYGYTF
TRBD1	TRBV4-1	TRBJ1-1	TGCGCCAGCAGCCAAGCCAGGGGGCAGGGGACTGAAGCTTTCTTT	CASSQARGQGTEAFF
TRBD2	TRBV30	TRBJ2-1	TGTGCCTGGAATGAACCGATATTGGGACTAGCGGGAACCTACAATGAGCAGTTCTTC	CAWNEPILGLAGTYNEQFF
TRBD2	TRBV6-6	TRBJ2-1	TGTGCCAGCAGTTACGCGGGGGGGCAAATTGAGCAGTTCTTC	CASSYAGGQIEQFF
NA	TRBV24-1	TRBJ2-5	TGTGCCACCAGTGCAGAGGGTTTGGAGACCCAGTACTTC	CATSAEGLETQYF
TRBD1	TRBV5-5	TRBJ2-5	TGTGCCAACCCTACCGATCCACAGGGGGGAATTCAAGAGACCCAGTACTTC	CANPTDPQGGIQETQYF
NA	TRBV2	TRBJ2-3	TGTGCCAGCGGATACCCTCCGGGGGATACGCAGTATTTT	CASGYPPGDTQYF
NA	TRBV6-2/TRBV6-3	TRBJ2-7	TGTGCCAGCAGTTTCGGGGTCGGCGAGCAGTACTTC	CASSFGVGEQYF
NA	TRBV18	TRBJ2-1	TGTGCCAGCTCACCGTTAGGTTCAGGTGAGCAGTTCTTC	CASSPLGSGEQFF
TRBD1	TRBV29-1	TRBJ2-3	TGCAGCGTTGCTTCCGGGACAGACAGCACAGATACGCAGTATTTT	CSVASGTDSTDTQYF
TRBD1	TRBV5-4	TRBJ2-2	TGTGCCAGCAGCGTGACAGGGAGCGGCGGGGAGCTGTTTTTT	CASSVTGSGGELFF